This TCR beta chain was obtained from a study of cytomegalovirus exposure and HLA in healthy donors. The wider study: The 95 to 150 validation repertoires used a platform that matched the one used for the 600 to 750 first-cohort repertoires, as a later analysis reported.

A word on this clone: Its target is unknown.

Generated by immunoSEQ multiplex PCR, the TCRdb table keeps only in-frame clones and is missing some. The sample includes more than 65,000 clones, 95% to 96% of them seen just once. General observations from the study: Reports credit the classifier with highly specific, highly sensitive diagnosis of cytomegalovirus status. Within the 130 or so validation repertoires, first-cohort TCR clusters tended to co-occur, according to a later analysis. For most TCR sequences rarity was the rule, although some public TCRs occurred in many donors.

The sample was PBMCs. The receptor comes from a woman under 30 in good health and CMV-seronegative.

CDR3 protein: CASSTLSGGSSGELFF. As DNA, the CDR3 is TGTGCCAGCAGTACCCTCAGCGGTGGCTCCAGCGGGGAGCTGTTTTTT. V gene TRBV27 combines with J gene TRBJ2-2; a possible D gene is TRBD2 (5 bases). Germline V gene sequence: CDR1 MNHEY, CDR2 SMNVEV (reference sequence). V was shortened by 5 bases and J by 7 bases, with 20 bases between the two germline ends. The CDR3 consists of 16 residues.